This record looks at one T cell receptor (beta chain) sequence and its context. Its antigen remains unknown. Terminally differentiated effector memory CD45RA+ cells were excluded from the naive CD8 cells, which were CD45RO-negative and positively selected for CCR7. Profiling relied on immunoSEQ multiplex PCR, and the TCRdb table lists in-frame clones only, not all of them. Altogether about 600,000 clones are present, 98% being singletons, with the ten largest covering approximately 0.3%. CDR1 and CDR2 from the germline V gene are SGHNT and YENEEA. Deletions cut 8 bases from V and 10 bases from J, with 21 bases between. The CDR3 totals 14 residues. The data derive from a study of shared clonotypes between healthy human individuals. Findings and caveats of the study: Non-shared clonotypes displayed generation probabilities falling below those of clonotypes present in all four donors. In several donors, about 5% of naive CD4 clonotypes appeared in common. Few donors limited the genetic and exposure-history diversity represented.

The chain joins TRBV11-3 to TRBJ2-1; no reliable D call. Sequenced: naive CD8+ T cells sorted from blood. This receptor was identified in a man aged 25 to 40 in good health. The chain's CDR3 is CASSSSVSTGEQFF. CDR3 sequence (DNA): TGTGCCAGCTCAAGTTCAGTCAGCACCGGGGAGCAGTTCTTC.